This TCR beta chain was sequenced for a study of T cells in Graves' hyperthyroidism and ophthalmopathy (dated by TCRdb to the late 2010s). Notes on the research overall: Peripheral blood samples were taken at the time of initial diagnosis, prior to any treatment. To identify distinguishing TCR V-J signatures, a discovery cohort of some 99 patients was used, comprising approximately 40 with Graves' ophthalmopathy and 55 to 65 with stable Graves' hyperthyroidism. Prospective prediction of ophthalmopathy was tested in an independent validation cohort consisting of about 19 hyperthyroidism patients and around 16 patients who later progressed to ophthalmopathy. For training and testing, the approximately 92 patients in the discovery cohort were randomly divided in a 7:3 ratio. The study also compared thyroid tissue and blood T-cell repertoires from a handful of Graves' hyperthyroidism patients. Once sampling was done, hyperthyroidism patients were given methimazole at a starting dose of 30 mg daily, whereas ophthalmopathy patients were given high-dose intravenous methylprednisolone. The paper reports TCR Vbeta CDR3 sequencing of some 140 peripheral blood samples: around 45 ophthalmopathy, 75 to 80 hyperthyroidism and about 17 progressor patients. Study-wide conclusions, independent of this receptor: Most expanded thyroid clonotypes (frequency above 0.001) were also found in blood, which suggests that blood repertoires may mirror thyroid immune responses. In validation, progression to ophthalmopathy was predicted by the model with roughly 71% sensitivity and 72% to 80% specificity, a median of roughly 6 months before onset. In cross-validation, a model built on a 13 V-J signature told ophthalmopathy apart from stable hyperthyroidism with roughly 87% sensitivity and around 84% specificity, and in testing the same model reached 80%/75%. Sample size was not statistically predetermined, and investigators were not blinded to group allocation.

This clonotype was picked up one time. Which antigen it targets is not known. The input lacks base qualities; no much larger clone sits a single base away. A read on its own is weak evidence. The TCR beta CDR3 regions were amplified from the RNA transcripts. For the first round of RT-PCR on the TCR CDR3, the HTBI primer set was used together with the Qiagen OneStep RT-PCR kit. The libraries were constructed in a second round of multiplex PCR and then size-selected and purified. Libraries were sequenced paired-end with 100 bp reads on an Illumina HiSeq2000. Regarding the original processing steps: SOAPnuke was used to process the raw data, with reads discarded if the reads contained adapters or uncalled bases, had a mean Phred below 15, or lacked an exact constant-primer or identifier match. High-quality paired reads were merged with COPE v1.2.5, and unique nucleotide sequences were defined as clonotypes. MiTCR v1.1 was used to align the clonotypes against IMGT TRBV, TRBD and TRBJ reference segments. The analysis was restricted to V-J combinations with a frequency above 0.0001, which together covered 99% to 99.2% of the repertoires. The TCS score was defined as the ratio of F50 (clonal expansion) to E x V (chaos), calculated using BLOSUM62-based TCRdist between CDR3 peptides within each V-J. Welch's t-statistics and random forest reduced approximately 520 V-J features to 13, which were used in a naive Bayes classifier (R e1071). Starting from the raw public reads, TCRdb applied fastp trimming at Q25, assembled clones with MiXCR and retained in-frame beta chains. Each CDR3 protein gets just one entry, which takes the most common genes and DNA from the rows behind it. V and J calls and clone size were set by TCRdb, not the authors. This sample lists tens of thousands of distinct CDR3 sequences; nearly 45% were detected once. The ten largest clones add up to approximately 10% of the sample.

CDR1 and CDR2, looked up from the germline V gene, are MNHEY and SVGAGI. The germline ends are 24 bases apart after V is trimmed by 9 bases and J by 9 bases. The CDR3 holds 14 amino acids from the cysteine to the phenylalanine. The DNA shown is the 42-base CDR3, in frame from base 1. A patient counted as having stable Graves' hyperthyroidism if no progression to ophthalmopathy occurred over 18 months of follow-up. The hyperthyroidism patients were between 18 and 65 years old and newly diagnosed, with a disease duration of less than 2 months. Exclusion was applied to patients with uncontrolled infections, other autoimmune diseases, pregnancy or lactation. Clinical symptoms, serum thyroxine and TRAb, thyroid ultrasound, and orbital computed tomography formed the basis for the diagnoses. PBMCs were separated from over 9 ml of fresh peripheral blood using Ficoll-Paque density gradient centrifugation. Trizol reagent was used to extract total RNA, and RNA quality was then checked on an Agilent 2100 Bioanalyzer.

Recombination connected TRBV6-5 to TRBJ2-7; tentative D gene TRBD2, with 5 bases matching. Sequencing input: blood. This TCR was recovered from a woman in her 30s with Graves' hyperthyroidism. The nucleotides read TGTGCCAGTAGATACTCGTCGGCGACTACATGGCAGTACTTC. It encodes CASRYSSATTWQYF.